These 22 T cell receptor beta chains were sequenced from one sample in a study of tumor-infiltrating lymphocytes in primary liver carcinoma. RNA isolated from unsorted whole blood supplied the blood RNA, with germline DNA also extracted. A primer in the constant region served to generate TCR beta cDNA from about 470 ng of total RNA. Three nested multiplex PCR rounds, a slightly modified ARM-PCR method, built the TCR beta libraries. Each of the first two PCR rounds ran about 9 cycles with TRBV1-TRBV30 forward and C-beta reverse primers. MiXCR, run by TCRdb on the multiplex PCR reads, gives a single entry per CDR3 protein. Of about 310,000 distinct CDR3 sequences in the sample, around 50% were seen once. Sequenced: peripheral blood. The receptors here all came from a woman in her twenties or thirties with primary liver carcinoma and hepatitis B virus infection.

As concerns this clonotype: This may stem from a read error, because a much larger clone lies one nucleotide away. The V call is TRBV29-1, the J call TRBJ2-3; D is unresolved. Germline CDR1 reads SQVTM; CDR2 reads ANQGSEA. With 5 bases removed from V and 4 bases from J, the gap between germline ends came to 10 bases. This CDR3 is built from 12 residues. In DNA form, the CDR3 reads TGCAGCGTTACACCAGGCCCAGATACGCAGTATTTT. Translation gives CSVTPGPDTQYF.

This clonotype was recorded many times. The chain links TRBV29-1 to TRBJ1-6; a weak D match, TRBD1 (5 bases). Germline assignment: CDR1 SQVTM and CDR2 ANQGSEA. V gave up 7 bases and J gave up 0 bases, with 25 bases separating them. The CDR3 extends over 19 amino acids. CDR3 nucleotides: TGCAGCGCCAATCTTCAAGAAGGGACTAGGAGCTCCTATAATTCACCCCTCCACTTT. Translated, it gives CSANLQEGTRSSYNSPLHF.

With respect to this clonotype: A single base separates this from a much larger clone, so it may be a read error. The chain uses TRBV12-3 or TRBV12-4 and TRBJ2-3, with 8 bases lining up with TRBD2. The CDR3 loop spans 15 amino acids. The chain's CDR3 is CVSSLIAGRTDTQYF. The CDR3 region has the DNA TGTGTCAGCAGTCTTATAGCGGGGCGCACAGATACGCAGTATTTT.

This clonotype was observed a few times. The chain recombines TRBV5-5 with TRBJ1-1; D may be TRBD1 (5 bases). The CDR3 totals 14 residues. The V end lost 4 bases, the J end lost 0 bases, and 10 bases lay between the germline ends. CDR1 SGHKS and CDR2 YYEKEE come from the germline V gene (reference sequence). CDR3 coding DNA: TGTGCCAGCAGCCAGGGACGGCTGAACACTGAAGCTTTCTTT. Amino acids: CASSQGRLNTEAFF.

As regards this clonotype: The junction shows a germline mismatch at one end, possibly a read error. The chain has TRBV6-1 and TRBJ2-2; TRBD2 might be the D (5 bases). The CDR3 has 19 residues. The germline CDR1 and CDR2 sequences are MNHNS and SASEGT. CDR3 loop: CANSETLPEGAVNTGELFF. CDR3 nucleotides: TGTGCCAACAGTGAAACCCTTCCCGAGGGCGCCGTGAACACCGGGGAACTGTTTTTT.

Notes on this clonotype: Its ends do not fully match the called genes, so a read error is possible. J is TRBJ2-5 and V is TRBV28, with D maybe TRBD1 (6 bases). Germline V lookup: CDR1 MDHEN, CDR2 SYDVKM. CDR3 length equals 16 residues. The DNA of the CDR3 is TGTGCCAGCGCGACGACAGGCCTCGCGGAAGGGGAGACCCAGTATTTC. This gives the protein CASATTGLAEGETQYF.

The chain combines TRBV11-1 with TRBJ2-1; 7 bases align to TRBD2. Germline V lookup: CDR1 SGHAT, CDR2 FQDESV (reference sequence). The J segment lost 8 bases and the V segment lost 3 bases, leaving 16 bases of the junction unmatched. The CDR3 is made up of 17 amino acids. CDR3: CASSFFSEGRVGDEQFF. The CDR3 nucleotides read TGTGCCAGCAGCTTCTTTAGCGAGGGGAGGGTCGGGGATGAGCAGTTCTTC.

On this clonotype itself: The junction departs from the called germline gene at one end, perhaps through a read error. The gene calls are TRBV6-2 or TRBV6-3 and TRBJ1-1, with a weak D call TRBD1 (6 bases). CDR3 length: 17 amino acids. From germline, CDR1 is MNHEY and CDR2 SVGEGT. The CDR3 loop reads CASSYIPRGQTNIEAFF. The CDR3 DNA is TGTGCCAGCAGTTACATCCCTCGAGGACAGACGAACATTGAAGCTTTCTTT.

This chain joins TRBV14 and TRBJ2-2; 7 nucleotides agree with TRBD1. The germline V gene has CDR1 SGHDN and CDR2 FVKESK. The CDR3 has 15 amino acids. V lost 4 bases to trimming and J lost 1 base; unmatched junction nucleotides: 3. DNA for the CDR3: TGTGCCAGCAGCCTCTACAGGGGGAACACCGGGGAGCTGTTTTTT. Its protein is CASSLYRGNTGELFF.

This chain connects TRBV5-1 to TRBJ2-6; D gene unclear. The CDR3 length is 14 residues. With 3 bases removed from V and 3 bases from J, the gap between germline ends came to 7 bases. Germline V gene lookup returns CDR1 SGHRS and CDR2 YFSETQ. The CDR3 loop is CASSSDLGANVLTF. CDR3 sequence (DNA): TGCGCCAGCAGCTCAGACCTTGGGGCCAACGTCCTGACTTTC.

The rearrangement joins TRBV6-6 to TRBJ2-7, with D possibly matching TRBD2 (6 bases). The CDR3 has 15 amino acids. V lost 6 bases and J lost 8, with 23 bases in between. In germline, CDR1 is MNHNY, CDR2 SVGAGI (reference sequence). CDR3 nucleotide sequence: TGTGCCAGCAGGGACTCTACGGGCGGAGGAGGGAAGCAGTACTTC. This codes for CASRDSTGGGGKQYF.

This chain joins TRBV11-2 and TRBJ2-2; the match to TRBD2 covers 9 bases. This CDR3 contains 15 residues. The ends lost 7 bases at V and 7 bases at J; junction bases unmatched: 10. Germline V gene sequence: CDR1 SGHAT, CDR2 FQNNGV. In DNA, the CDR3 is TGTGCCAGCATCATTGGGGCTAGCGGGATCGGGGAGCTGTTTTTT. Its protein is CASIIGASGIGELFF.

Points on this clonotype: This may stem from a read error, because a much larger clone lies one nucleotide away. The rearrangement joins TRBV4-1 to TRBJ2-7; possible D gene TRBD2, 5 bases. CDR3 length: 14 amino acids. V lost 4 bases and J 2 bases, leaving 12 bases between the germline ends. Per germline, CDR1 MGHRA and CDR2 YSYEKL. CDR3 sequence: CASSLDRGAYEQYF. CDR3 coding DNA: TGCGCCAGCAGCCTAGACCGGGGTGCCTACGAGCAGTACTTC.

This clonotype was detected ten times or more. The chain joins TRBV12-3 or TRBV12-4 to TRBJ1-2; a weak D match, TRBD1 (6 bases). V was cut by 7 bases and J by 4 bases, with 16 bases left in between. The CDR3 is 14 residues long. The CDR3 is CASTADRGFYGYTF. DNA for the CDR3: TGTGCCAGCACTGCGGACAGAGGATTCTATGGCTACACCTTC.

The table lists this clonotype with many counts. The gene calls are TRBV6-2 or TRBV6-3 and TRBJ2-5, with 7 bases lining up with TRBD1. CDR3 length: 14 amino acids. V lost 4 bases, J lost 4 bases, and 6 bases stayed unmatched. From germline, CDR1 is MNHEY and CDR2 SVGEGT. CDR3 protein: CASSWDRGRETQYF. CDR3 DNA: TGTGCCAGCAGTTGGGACAGAGGAAGAGAGACCCAGTACTTC.

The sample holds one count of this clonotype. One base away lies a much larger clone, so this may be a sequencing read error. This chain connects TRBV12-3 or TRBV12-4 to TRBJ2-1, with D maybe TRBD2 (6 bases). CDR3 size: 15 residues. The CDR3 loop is CAISFGGGGDNEQFF. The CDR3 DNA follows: TGTGCCATCAGTTTTGGGGGAGGTGGAGACAATGAGCAGTTCTTC.

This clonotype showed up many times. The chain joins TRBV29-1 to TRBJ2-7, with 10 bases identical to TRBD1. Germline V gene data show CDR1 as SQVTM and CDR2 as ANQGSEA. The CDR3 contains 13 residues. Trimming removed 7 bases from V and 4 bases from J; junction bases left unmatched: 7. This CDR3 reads CSGWDRGRYEQYF. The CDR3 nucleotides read TGCAGCGGATGGGACAGGGGAAGGTACGAGCAGTACTTC.

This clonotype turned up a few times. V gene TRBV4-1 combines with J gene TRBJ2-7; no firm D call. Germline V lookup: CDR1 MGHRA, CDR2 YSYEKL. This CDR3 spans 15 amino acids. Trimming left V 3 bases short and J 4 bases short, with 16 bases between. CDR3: CASSHGPGYAYEQYF. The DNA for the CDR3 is TGCGCCAGCAGCCATGGGCCGGGCTATGCGTACGAGCAGTACTTC.

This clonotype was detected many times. CDR3 bases: TGTGCCAGCAGTTTGAACCTGAACACTGAAGCTTTCTTT. Encoded protein: CASSLNLNTEAFF. The chain is built from TRBV12-3 or TRBV12-4 and TRBJ1-1, with unresolved D. Trimming shortened V by 3 bases and J by 0 bases, and 5 bases separated the two germline ends. The CDR3 runs 13 residues.

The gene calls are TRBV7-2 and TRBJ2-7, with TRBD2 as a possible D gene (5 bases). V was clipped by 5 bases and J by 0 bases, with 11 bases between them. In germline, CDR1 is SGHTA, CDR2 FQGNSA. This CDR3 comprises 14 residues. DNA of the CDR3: TGTGCCAGCAGCCGCCACGCGGGCTCCTACGAGCAGTACTTC. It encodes CASSRHAGSYEQYF.

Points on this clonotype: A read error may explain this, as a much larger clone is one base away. CDR3 sequence reads: CPSSSGQGLRTQYF. The CDR3 DNA sequence: TGTCCCAGCAGTTCGGGACAGGGGCTTCGGACCCAGTACTTC. The chain uses TRBV6-5 and TRBJ2-5; the match to TRBD1 covers 10 bases. The CDR3 length is 14 residues. CDR1 and CDR2 from the germline V gene are MNHEY and SVGAGI.

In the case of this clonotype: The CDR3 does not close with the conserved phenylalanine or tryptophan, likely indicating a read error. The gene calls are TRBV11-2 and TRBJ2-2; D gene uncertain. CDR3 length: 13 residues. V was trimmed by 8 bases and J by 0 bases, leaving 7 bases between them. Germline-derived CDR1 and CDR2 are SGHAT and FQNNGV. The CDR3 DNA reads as TGTGCCAGCTGGGTTACGAACACCGGGGAGCTGTTTTAT. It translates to CASWVTNTGELFY.